One and the same sample provided the 26 T cell receptor beta chains below, sequenced in a study of shared clonotypes between healthy human individuals (dated by TCRdb to the early 2020s). Libraries were built with the immunoSEQ multiplex PCR assay. As stored in TCRdb, this immuneACCESS dataset retains in-frame rearrangements with V and J assigned. A fraction of the clones does not appear; measured against another copy, unresolved V genes explain less than half of the discrepancy, and the remainder lacks a known reason. The sample table contains about 820,000 clones; only one count was recorded for 90% to 95% of them. The ten largest clones represent more than 20% of the sample. CD8 naive samples consisted of CD45RO-negative cells that were positively selected for CCR7, yielding a CD45RA+CCR7+ population without TemRA cells. The sequenced material came from naive CD8+ T cells sorted from blood. The cell subset or site tag for this specimen amounts to: CD45RA+CCR7+. The receptor source for this set is a man between 25 and 39 years old in good health.

Only one count was recorded for this clone. This chain joins TRBV27 and TRBJ1-1; 7 bases align to TRBD1. Unmatched junction bases numbered 4, after V lost 0 bases and J lost 0 bases. The CDR3 loop spans 16 amino acids. CDR1 and CDR2 from the germline V gene are MNHEY and SMNVEV (reference sequence). CDR3: CASSLSLDRMNTEAFF. The CDR3 region has the DNA TGTGCCAGCAGTTTATCCCTGGACAGGATGAACACTGAAGCTTTCTTT.

V is TRBV29-1 and J is TRBJ1-2; TRBD1 agrees at 7 bases. The trim removed 6 bases at V and 2 bases at J, leaving 3 bases unmatched. Per germline, CDR1 SQVTM and CDR2 ANQGSEA. The CDR3 covers 12 residues. The CDR3 region is CSVWDRNYGYTF. The CDR3 nucleotides are TGCAGCGTATGGGACAGAAACTATGGCTACACCTTC.

The genes are TRBV10-3 and TRBJ1-5; the D gene is possibly TRBD1 (5 bases). Trimming shortened V by 4 bases and J by 2 bases, and 6 bases separated the two germline ends. This CDR3 spans 13 amino acids. CDR1 and CDR2 from the germline V gene are ENHRY and SYGVKD. CDR3 coding DNA: TGTGCCATCAGTGGGGGGGGCAATCAGCCCCAGCATTTT. The encoded protein is CAISGGGNQPQHF.

This clone showed up just once. V gene TRBV4-3 combines with J gene TRBJ2-7; 9 bases fit TRBD2. The CDR3 length is 16 residues. Unmatched junction bases numbered 7, after V lost 1 base and J lost 3 bases. The germline CDR1 and CDR2 sequences are LGHNA and YSLEER. The CDR3 nucleotides are TGCGCCAGCAGCCAAGCGGCGCTAGCGGGAAACTACGAGCAGTACTTC. Translation: CASSQAALAGNYEQYF.

The chain is built from TRBV4-2 and TRBJ2-7; 8 bases align to TRBD2. The CDR3 covers 15 residues. CDR1 is LGHNA and CDR2 is YNFKEQ in the germline V gene. After removal of 0 bases from V and 3 bases from J, the junction contained 4 bases not matched to a gene. The CDR3 loop reads CASSQDREGLYEQYF. The CDR3, as DNA: TGTGCCAGCAGCCAAGATCGGGAGGGACTCTACGAGCAGTACTTC.

The genes are TRBV6-1 and TRBJ2-1; a possible D gene is TRBD1 (5 bases). The CDR3 contains 15 residues. V was pared by 2 bases and J by 4 bases, with 12 bases between. Germline-derived CDR1 and CDR2 are MNHNS and SASEGT. CDR3 amino acids: CASSELGQGYNEQFF. The DNA for the CDR3 is TGTGCCAGCAGTGAATTAGGGCAGGGTTACAATGAGCAGTTCTTC.

Note on this clone: The same CDR3 also results from other DNA sequences found in this sample. The rearrangement joins TRBV28 to TRBJ2-1; 7 positions agree with TRBD1. This CDR3 region has 15 residues. CDR1 is MDHEN, CDR2 SYDVKM, per germline. V shed 2 bases, J shed 0 bases, and the junction held 1 base outside the gene matches. CDR3 in amino acids: CASSLGDSSYNEQFF. The DNA for the CDR3 is TGTGCCAGCAGTTTAGGGGACAGCTCCTACAATGAGCAGTTCTTC.

The chain combines TRBV6-5 with TRBJ2-1, with 8 positions matching TRBD1. Germline V lookup: CDR1 MNHEY, CDR2 SVGAGI. CDR3 size: 15 residues. The trim removed 3 bases at V and 10 bases at J, leaving 11 bases unmatched. CDR3 nucleotides: TGTGCCAGCAGTTATAGACAGGGGAAAGCTGACGAGCAGTTCTTC. As protein: CASSYRQGKADEQFF.

This chain links TRBV6-5 with TRBJ2-3, with D perhaps assigned TRBD1 or TRBD2 (5 bases each). The CDR3 is 12 residues long. Germline lookup yields CDR1 MNHEY and CDR2 SVGAGI. V was cut by 9 bases and J by 4 bases, with 11 bases left in between. CDR3 residues: CARGRAADTQYF. In DNA form, the CDR3 reads TGTGCCAGGGGGCGGGCGGCAGATACGCAGTATTTT.

The chain combines TRBV10-2 with TRBJ2-3, with D possibly being TRBD1 (6 bases). The V and J ends lost 6 bases and 8 bases respectively, with 15 bases between them. The length of the CDR3 is 13 residues. Germline-derived CDR1 and CDR2 are WSHSY and SAAADI. CDR3 nucleotide sequence: TGCGCCAGCAGGGTGGAGTCACAGGGTACGCAGTATTTT. It specifies CASRVESQGTQYF.

A note on this clone: Distinct nucleotide sequences in the sample also encode this CDR3. The chain couples TRBV7-2 to TRBJ2-7; no definite D call. Per germline, CDR1 SGHTA and CDR2 FQGNSA. This CDR3 region has 13 residues. V lost 1 base to trimming and J lost 2 bases, with 6 bases between them. The CDR3: CASSLGRTYEQYF. The CDR3 region has the DNA TGTGCCAGCAGCTTAGGCCGGACCTACGAGCAGTACTTC.

The rearrangement links TRBV7-2 to TRBJ1-5; D remains ambiguous. The CDR3 is made up of 13 amino acids. Looked up from germline, CDR1 is SGHTA and CDR2 is FQGNSA. Between the trimmed V and J ends, which lost 5 bases and 2 bases, there was a span of 7 bases. DNA of the CDR3: TGTGCCAGCAGCCCCAAAGGCAATCAGCCCCAGCATTTT. Protein: CASSPKGNQPQHF. Full variable domain (remainder filled in from reference TRBV7-2 and TRBJ1-5): GAGVSQSPSNKVTEKGKDVELRCDPISGHTALYWYRQSLGQGLEFLIYFQGNSAPDKSGLPSDRFSAERTGGSVSTLTIQRTQQEDSAVYLCASSPKGNQPQHFGDGTRLSIL.

This clone has only one observation. The chain combines TRBV7-3 with TRBJ2-5; no clear D. Germline assignment: CDR1 SGHTA and CDR2 FQGTGA. The germline V and J ends were trimmed by 5 bases and 5 bases, with 12 bases remaining between them. This CDR3 contains 13 residues. CDR3 bases: TGTGCCAGCAGCGCAAACGTTGCCGAGACCCAGTACTTC. Protein sequence: CASSANVAETQYF. Supplemented by reference TRBV7-3 and TRBJ2-5, the full variable domain reads GAGVSQTPSNKVTEKGKYVELRCDPISGHTALYWYRQSLGQGPEFLIYFQGTGAADDSGLPNDRFFAVRPEGSVSTLKIQRTERGDSAVYLCASSANVAETQYFGPGTRLLVL.

The chain couples TRBV11-3 to TRBJ2-1; 8 bases agree with TRBD1. V lost 3 bases and J lost 6; bases outside the gene matches: 19. The CDR3 length is 19 residues. Germline CDR1 reads SGHNT; CDR2 reads YENEEA. This chain's CDR3 is CASSFLQRAKDRVSNEQFF. The CDR3 nucleotides are TGTGCCAGCAGCTTCCTCCAGCGCGCAAAGGACAGGGTCTCCAATGAGCAGTTCTTC.

The V gene is TRBV27, the J gene TRBJ1-1, with a possible D match to TRBD1 (5 bases). CDR3 length equals 14 residues. CDR1 MNHEY and CDR2 SMNVEV come from the germline V gene (reference sequence). V was trimmed by 5 bases and J by 5 bases, leaving 15 bases between them. The CDR3, as DNA: TGTGCCAGCAGTGGCGCGCAGGGTGATACTGAAGCTTTCTTT. It is translated as CASSGAQGDTEAFF.

The chain recombines TRBV28 with TRBJ2-7; TRBD2 agrees at 9 bases. The V and J ends lost 2 bases and 7 bases, in that order; junction bases with no gene match: 9. In germline, CDR1 is MDHEN, CDR2 SYDVKM. The length of the CDR3 is 15 residues. CDR3 protein: CASSLGAGGREEQYF. CDR3 coding DNA: TGTGCCAGCAGTTTAGGGGCGGGAGGGCGAGAAGAGCAGTACTTC.

As regards this clone: Other DNA sequences in the same sample also yield this CDR3. The genes are TRBV10-1 and TRBJ1-5; 8 nucleotides line up with TRBD1. With V trimmed by 2 bases and J by 0 bases, 6 bases remained unmatched. The CDR3 length is 17 residues. Germline V gives CDR1 WNHNN, CDR2 SYGVQD (reference sequence). CDR3 residues: CASSEPDRAYSNQPQHF. CDR3 DNA: TGCGCCAGCAGTGAGCCGGACAGGGCGTATAGCAATCAGCCCCAGCATTTT.

In DNA form, the CDR3 reads TGTGCCACCAGCAGAGGTTTAGTAGGGGGGGCCAACGTCCTGACTTTC. Residues: CATSRGLVGGANVLTF. This rearrangement joins TRBV15 to TRBJ2-6; D gene unclear. Germline-derived CDR1 and CDR2 are LNHNV and YYDKDF (reference sequence). Trimming cost V 1 base and J 4 bases, with 11 bases left between them. The CDR3 is 16 amino acids.

The rearrangement uses TRBV5-6 and TRBJ1-2; maybe TRBD1 (5 bases). Germline CDR1 and CDR2: SGHDT and YYEEEE. Trimming removed 2 bases from V and 5 bases from J, with 13 bases in between. The CDR3 length is 14 residues. The CDR3 sequence is CASSFGGNGYGYTF. DNA of the CDR3: TGTGCCAGCAGCTTTGGGGGGAACGGGTATGGCTACACCTTC.

The gene calls are TRBV28 and TRBJ2-1; 9 bases match TRBD2. This CDR3 comprises 17 residues. With V trimmed by 5 bases and J by 9 bases, 17 bases remained unmatched. Germline V gives CDR1 MDHEN, CDR2 SYDVKM. The CDR3 spells CASSPPCLAGGMCEQFF. CDR3 DNA: TGTGCCAGCAGTCCCCCTTGTCTCGCGGGAGGGATGTGTGAGCAGTTCTTC.

The CDR3: CASSGGAKGNEQFF. The CDR3 DNA follows: TGTGCCAGCAGTGGGGGGGCGAAAGGCAATGAGCAGTTCTTC. The rearrangement joins TRBV6-1 to TRBJ2-1; D tentatively fits TRBD1 or TRBD2 (6 bases each). The CDR3 spans 14 residues. V was trimmed by 4 bases and J by 6 bases, leaving 13 bases between them. Per germline, CDR1 MNHNS and CDR2 SASEGT.

About this clone itself: Within the sample, other DNA sequences also encode this same CDR3. The gene calls are TRBV6-5 and TRBJ2-3; no definite D call. The V end was cut by 3 bases, the J end by 2 bases, with 9 bases between. Germline V CDR1 and CDR2: MNHEY, SVGAGI. This CDR3 spans 14 amino acids. DNA of the CDR3: TGTGCCAGCAGTTATGGTGGATCCACAGATACGCAGTATTTT. Its translation: CASSYGGSTDTQYF.

This sequence joins TRBV10-2 and TRBJ1-1; TRBD1 is a possible D gene (6 bases). This CDR3 comprises 14 residues. CDR1 and CDR2 from the germline V gene are WSHSY and SAAADI. The V end lost 4 bases, the J end lost 11 bases, and 20 bases lay between the germline ends. The CDR3 DNA reads as TGCGCCAGCAGTGGGTCCGGACAGACCCAGGGGGCTTTCTTT. It is translated as CASSGSGQTQGAFF.

The CDR3 region is CASSIRGHNQPQHF. The CDR3 DNA reads as TGTGCCAGTAGTATACGGGGGCACAATCAGCCCCAGCATTTT. The rearrangement uses TRBV19 and TRBJ1-5; weak D call: TRBD1 (6 bases). Trimming removed 2 bases from V and 3 bases from J, with 8 bases in between. From germline, CDR1 is LNHDA and CDR2 SQIVND (reference sequence). CDR3 size: 14 residues. The entire variable domain, with the rest obtained from reference TRBV19 and TRBJ1-5, is as follows: DGGITQSPKYLFRKEGQNVTLSCEQNLNHDAMYWYRQDPGQGLRLIYYSQIVNDFQKGDIAEGYSVSREKKESFPLTVTSAQKNPTAFYLCASSIRGHNQPQHFGDGTRLSIL.

J is TRBJ1-4 and V is TRBV29-1, with TRBD1 identical over 8 bases. The CDR3 loop spans 14 amino acids. Per germline, CDR1 SQVTM and CDR2 ANQGSEA. The J segment lost 4 bases and the V segment lost 6 bases, leaving 7 bases of the junction unmatched. CDR3 in amino acids: CSVETGDYNEKLFF. The DNA for the CDR3 is TGCAGCGTAGAGACAGGGGACTATAATGAAAAACTGTTTTTT. Full variable domain (missing parts from reference TRBV29-1 and TRBJ1-4): SAVISQKPSRDICQRGTSLTIQCQVDSQVTMMFWYRQQPGQSLTLIATANQGSEATYESGFVIDKFPISRPNLTFSTLTVSNMSPEDSSIYLCSVETGDYNEKLFFGSGTQLSVL.

CDR3 residues: CSVEGAGEGETQYF. The CDR3 nucleotides are TGCAGCGTTGAGGGGGCGGGGGAGGGAGAGACCCAGTACTTC. The chain is built from TRBV29-1 and TRBJ2-5; perhaps TRBD2 as D (7 bases). This CDR3 comprises 14 residues. The germline gives CDR1 SQVTM, CDR2 ANQGSEA. The V and J ends lost 3 bases and 4 bases respectively, with 15 bases between them.